The 19 T cell receptor beta chains listed next were all sequenced from one sample in a study of blood T cell repertoires in COVID-19. This table comes from immunoSEQ multiplex PCR, and its TCRdb copy is limited to in-frame clones, with some not included. The repertoire holds about 440,000 clones, with 90% as singletons. Input material: PBMCs or T cells enriched from blood (not recorded which). These receptors were obtained from a man younger than 35 who had recovered from COVID-19.

The genes are TRBV28 and TRBJ2-7; D remains unclear. The CDR3 is 12 residues long. CDR1 and CDR2 (germline): MDHEN, SYDVKM. V lost 2 bases to trimming and J lost 6 bases, with 8 bases between them. This CDR3 reads CASSLARGEQYF. In nucleotides, the CDR3 is TGTGCCAGCAGTTTAGCACGAGGCGAGCAGTACTTC.

V and J are TRBV5-1 and TRBJ2-1; 7 bases match TRBD1. Germline CDR1 and CDR2: SGHRS and YFSETQ. The CDR3 extends over 15 amino acids. V gave up 0 bases and J gave up 4 bases; unmatched junction bases: 4. As DNA, the CDR3 is TGCGCCAGCAGCTTGGGAGAGGGACAGTACAATGAGCAGTTCTTC. Its protein product is CASSLGEGQYNEQFF. The whole variable domain, remainder taken from reference TRBV5-1 and TRBJ2-1, is KAGVTQTPRYLIKTRGQQVTLSCSPISGHRSVSWYQQTPGQGLQFLFEYFSETQRNKGNFPGRFSGRQFSNSRSEMNVSTLELGDSALYLCASSLGEGQYNEQFFGPGTRLTVL.

This chain connects TRBV6-5 to TRBJ1-2; D possibly corresponds to TRBD1 (6 bases). Germline CDR1 is MNHEY and CDR2 is SVGAGI. The CDR3 extends over 15 amino acids. V was shortened by 4 bases and J by 3 bases, with 15 bases between the two germline ends. The CDR3 reads CASSSFTGKYYGYTF. CDR3 coding DNA: TGTGCCAGCAGTTCTTTTACAGGGAAGTACTATGGCTACACCTTC.

This sequence joins TRBV4-1 and TRBJ1-5; 9 nucleotides agree with TRBD1. V gave up 4 bases and J gave up 11 bases; unmatched junction bases: 12. The CDR3 totals 15 residues. The germline gives CDR1 MGHRA, CDR2 YSYEKL. The CDR3 region has the DNA TGCGCCAGCAGCCTCTCCGGGACAGGGAAGGAGGCCCAGCATTTT. This gives the protein CASSLSGTGKEAQHF.

The V call is TRBV19, the J call TRBJ1-3; the match to TRBD1 covers 9 bases. From germline, CDR1 is LNHDA and CDR2 SQIVND (reference sequence). V was clipped by 6 bases and J by 4 bases; unmatched bases: 4. This CDR3 region has 14 residues. Written as DNA, the CDR3 is TGTGCCAGTAGCACAGGGGGCAGGGGAAACACCATATATTTT. This gives the protein CASSTGGRGNTIYF.

The rearrangement joins TRBV4-1 to TRBJ1-4, with TRBD1 matching over 8 bases. The CDR3 runs 15 residues. Per germline, CDR1 MGHRA and CDR2 YSYEKL. The trim removed 0 bases at V and 8 bases at J, leaving 5 bases unmatched. CDR3 amino acids: CASSQEQGVMEKLFF. DNA of the CDR3: TGCGCCAGCAGCCAAGAACAGGGGGTTATGGAAAAACTGTTTTTT.

The rearrangement links TRBV2 to TRBJ2-3; 12 positions agree with TRBD2. The CDR3 is 15 amino acids. Germline V gene sequence: CDR1 SNHLY, CDR2 FYNNEI. V trimming: 5 bases; J trimming: 3 bases; junction bases outside the gene matches: 3. CDR3 region: CASSRLAGVTDTQYF. The CDR3 DNA follows: TGTGCCAGCAGTCGACTAGCGGGGGTGACAGATACGCAGTATTTT.

The chain links TRBV3-1 (or the pseudogene TRBV3-2) to TRBJ1-2, with a possible D match to TRBD1 (6 bases). The CDR3 is 13 amino acids. CDR1 and CDR2 from the germline V gene are LGHDT and YNNKEL (reference sequence). Trimming took off 2 bases at V and 8 bases at J, with 12 bases between the two ends. This chain's CDR3 is CASSQLQGGGYTF. The DNA for the CDR3 is TGTGCCAGCAGCCAACTACAGGGTGGCGGCTACACCTTC.

This chain joins TRBV11-3 and TRBJ1-4; TRBD1 matches 7 bases. The CDR3 is 16 residues long. Germline V lookup: CDR1 SGHNT, CDR2 YENEEA. V trimming: 5 bases; J trimming: 6 bases; junction bases outside the gene matches: 12. The CDR3 spells CASSDPDPRGHEKLFF. The CDR3 DNA reads TGTGCCAGCAGCGACCCTGACCCAAGGGGGCATGAAAAACTGTTTTTT.

The chain employs TRBV28 and TRBJ1-4; D might be TRBD1 (6 bases). CDR1 and CDR2 (germline): MDHEN, SYDVKM. Trimming took off 4 bases at V and 3 bases at J, with 18 bases between the two ends. This CDR3 region has 17 residues. The CDR3 DNA follows: TGTGCCAGCAGTTCACCTAATGGGGGCAGGTCTAATGAAAAACTGTTTTTT. Translated: CASSSPNGGRSNEKLFF. Based on the CDR3 plus reference TRBV28 and TRBJ1-4, the full variable domain is DVKVTQSSRYLVKRTGEKVFLECVQDMDHENMFWYRQDPGLGLRLIYFSYDVKMKEKGDIPEGYSVSREKKERFSLILESASTNQTSMYLCASSSPNGGRSNEKLFFGSGTQLSVL.

The chain has TRBV5-1 and TRBJ1-6, with 9 bases fitting TRBD1. The CDR3 loop spans 17 amino acids. CDR1 and CDR2 from the germline V gene are SGHRS and YFSETQ. The V and J ends lost 0 bases and 10 bases, in that order; junction bases with no gene match: 11. The CDR3 DNA reads as TGCGCCAGCAGCTTGGCCGGGACAGGGAGCTTGCCCTCACCCCTCCACTTT. Its translation is CASSLAGTGSLPSPLHF.

Here the CDR3 reads CASSPGQINSPLHF. The DNA of the CDR3 is TGTGCCAGCAGCCCGGGACAGATTAATTCACCCCTCCACTTT. The gene calls are TRBV7-9 and TRBJ1-6; 7 nucleotides line up with TRBD1. Germline CDR1 SEHNR, CDR2 FQNEAQ (reference sequence). The V segment lost 5 bases and the J segment 6 bases; nucleotides outside the gene matches: 4. The CDR3 is 14 residues long.

This chain connects TRBV5-1 to TRBJ1-2; D gene uncertain. CDR3 size: 16 residues. V lost 4 bases and J lost 4, with 20 bases in between. The germline gives CDR1 SGHRS, CDR2 YFSETQ. CDR3 residues: CASSERTVLHPYGYTF. DNA for the CDR3: TGCGCCAGCAGCGAACGGACTGTACTTCACCCCTATGGCTACACCTTC.

The V call is TRBV29-1, the J call TRBJ1-2; D unclear. V dropped 7 bases and J dropped 6 bases, with 18 bases sitting between them. The CDR3 is 13 residues long. Germline CDR1 SQVTM, CDR2 ANQGSEA. The CDR3 DNA reads as TGCAGCGCAATCCGATCGGAGGAAAATGGCTACACCTTC. Residues: CSAIRSEENGYTF.

The chain uses TRBV10-3 and TRBJ2-1; 12 nucleotides line up with TRBD2. Germline V gives CDR1 ENHRY, CDR2 SYGVKD. The CDR3 consists of 16 residues. V lost 6 bases, J lost 1 base, and 4 bases stayed unmatched. As DNA, the CDR3 is TGTGCCATCAGCCTCGGACTAGCGGGGTCCTACAATGAGCAGTTCTTC. Its protein is CAISLGLAGSYNEQFF.

V usage is TRBV25-1 and J usage is TRBJ2-5; tentatively, D is TRBD1 (6 bases). Trimming removed 3 bases from V and 6 bases from J, with 14 bases in between. The CDR3 contains 14 residues. Per germline, CDR1 MGHDK and CDR2 SYGVNS. As DNA, the CDR3 is TGTGCCAGCAGTGATCCCACAGGGATGAAGACCCAGTACTTC. It specifies CASSDPTGMKTQYF.

The rearrangement joins TRBV11-2 to TRBJ2-1; 12 positions match TRBD2. Germline CDR1 and CDR2: SGHAT and FQNNGV. The trim removed 6 bases at V and 14 bases at J, leaving 11 bases unmatched. The CDR3 has 14 residues. The CDR3 DNA follows: TGTGCCAGCAGTCCCGGGACTAGCGGGTCCCGGAAGTTCTTC. This codes for CASSPGTSGSRKFF.

The chain joins TRBV10-2 to TRBJ1-1; 7 bases agree with TRBD1. Germline CDR1 and CDR2: WSHSY and SAAADI. The length of the CDR3 is 13 residues. V gave up 5 bases and J gave up 11 bases; unmatched junction bases: 11. The chain's CDR3 is CASSLGQEAAAFF. The CDR3 region has the DNA TGCGCCAGCAGTTTAGGACAGGAAGCAGCCGCTTTCTTT.

CDR3 sequence reads: CAWSAGLAEADTQYF. The CDR3 nucleotides are TGTGCCTGGAGCGCGGGGCTAGCGGAGGCAGATACGCAGTATTTT. The rearrangement joins TRBV30 to TRBJ2-3; TRBD2 matches 7 bases. With V trimmed by 3 bases and J by 4 bases, 10 bases remained unmatched. Germline V gene lookup returns CDR1 GTSNPN and CDR2 SVGIG (reference sequence). CDR3 length: 15 residues.